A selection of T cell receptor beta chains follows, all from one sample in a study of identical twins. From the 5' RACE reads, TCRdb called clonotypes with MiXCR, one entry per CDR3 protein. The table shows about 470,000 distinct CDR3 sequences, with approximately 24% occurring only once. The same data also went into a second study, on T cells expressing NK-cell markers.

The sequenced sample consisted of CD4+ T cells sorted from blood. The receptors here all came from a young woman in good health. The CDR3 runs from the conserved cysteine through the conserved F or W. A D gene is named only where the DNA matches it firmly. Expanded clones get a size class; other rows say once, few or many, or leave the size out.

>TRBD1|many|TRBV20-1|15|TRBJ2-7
TGCAGTGCTCTAGAGGTGGGACAGGGGGCCGGCGAGCAGTACTTC
CSALEVGQGAGEQYF
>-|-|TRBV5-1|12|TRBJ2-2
TGCGCCAGCAGCTTGATCGTCGGGGAGCTGTTTTTT
CASSLIVGELFF
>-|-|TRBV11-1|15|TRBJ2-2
TGTGCCAGCAGCTTAGAACTAAGGCAAACCGGGGAGCTGTTTTTT
CASSLELRQTGELFF
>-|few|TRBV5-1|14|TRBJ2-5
TGCGCCAGCAGCTTGGAGGGGATTTCGGAGACCCAGTACTTC
CASSLEGISETQYF
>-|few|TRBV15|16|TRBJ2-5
TGTGCCACCAGCAGACGGGATAGGGGCGTTCAAGAGACCCAGTACTTC
CATSRRDRGVQETQYF
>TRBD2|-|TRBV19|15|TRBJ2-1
TGTGCCAGTTCCAAGACTAGCGGGAACTACAATGAGCAGTTCTTC
CASSKTSGNYNEQFF
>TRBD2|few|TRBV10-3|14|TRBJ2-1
TGTGCCACGGAGCGGGAGCGTCTCTACAATGAGCAGTTCTTC
CATERERLYNEQFF
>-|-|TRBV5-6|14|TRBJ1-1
TGTGCCAGCAGCTTTCTCAGGGTGGACACTGAAGCTTTCTTT
CASSFLRVDTEAFF
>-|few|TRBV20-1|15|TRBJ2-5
TGCAGTGCTTCACACCGTAAGCTTACCAGGGAGACCCAGTACTTC
CSASHRKLTRETQYF
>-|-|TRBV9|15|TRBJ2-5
TGTGCCAGCAGCGACCGGGCTCGGGATTCGGAGACCCAGTACTTC
CASSDRARDSETQYF
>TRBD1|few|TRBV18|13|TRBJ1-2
TGTGCCAGCTCACCCGGGACAGGTAGCGGCTACACCTTC
CASSPGTGSGYTF
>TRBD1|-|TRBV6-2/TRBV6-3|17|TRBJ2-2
TGTGCCAGCAGTTACAATCACCGGGACAGGGTTACCGGGGAGCTGTTTTTT
CASSYNHRDRVTGELFF
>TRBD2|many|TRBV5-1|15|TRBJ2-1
TGCGCCAGCAGCTCCGGGACTAGCGGGAGTAATGAGCAGTTCTTC
CASSSGTSGSNEQFF
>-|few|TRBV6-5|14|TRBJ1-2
TGTGCCAGCACCAACCTGGGGGGAGACTATGGCTACACCTTC
CASTNLGGDYGYTF
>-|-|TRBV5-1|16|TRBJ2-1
TGCGCCAGCAGCTTAGGCGGGTCTAGGGCCTACAATGAGCAGTTCTTC
CASSLGGSRAYNEQFF
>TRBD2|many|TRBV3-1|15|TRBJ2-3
TGTGCCAGCAGTAGACTAGCGGGGTACACAGATACGCAGTATTTT
CASSRLAGYTDTQYF
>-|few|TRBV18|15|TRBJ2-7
TGTGCCAGCTCACCCCAGCCCGGATCCTCCTACGAGCAGTACTTC
CASSPQPGSSYEQYF
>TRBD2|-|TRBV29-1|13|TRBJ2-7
TGCAGCGGTCTAGCGGATTTTGGCTACGAGCAGTACTTC
CSGLADFGYEQYF
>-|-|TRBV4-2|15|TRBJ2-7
TGTGCCAGCAGCCAAGATGTTAGGCAGGGAGACGAGCAGTACTTC
CASSQDVRQGDEQYF
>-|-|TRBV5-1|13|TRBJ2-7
TGCGCCAGCAGCTCCGGCGGCGGAAGCGAGCAGTACTTC
CASSSGGGSEQYF
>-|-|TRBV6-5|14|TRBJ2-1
TGTGCCAGCAGTTACTCGAGGCGTTACAATGAGCAGTTCTTC
CASSYSRRYNEQFF
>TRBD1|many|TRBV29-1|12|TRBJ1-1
TGCAGCGTTGACAGGGGGCGAACTGAAGCTTTCTTT
CSVDRGRTEAFF
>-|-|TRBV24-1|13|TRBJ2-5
TGTGCCACCAGTGATTTGCAGGGGGAGACCCAGTACTTC
CATSDLQGETQYF
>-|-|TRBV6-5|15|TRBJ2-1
TGTGCCAGCAGTTACTCCAGCAGCTCCTACAATGAGCAGTTCTTC
CASSYSSSSYNEQFF
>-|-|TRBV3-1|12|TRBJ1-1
TGTGCCAGCAGCCAAAATTCCCCTAGTGCTTTCTTT
CASSQNSPSAFF
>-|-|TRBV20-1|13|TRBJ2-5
TGCAGTGCTAGAGTGGGGTACCAAGAGACCCAGTACTTC
CSARVGYQETQYF
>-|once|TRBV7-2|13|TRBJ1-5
TGTGCCAGCAGCTTACAGGGTGCTCAGCTCCAGCATTTT
CASSLQGAQLQHF
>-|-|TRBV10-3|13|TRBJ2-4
TGTGCCATCAGTGAAGAATACGAAGACATTCAGTACTTC
CAISEEYEDIQYF
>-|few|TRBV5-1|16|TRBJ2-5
TGCGCCAGCAGCCCTCCCTCAGGGGAGGTCGCAGAGACCCAGTACTTC
CASSPPSGEVAETQYF
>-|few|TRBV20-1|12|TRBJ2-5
TGCAGTGCTAGAGTCCAGGGAGAGACCCAGTACTTC
CSARVQGETQYF
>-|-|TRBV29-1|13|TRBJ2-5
TGCAGCGTTAGTAGGGCAGGGCAAGAGACCCAGTACTTC
CSVSRAGQETQYF
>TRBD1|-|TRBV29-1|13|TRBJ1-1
TGCAGCGTTGTAAGGGACAGGGGCACTGAAGCTTTCTTT
CSVVRDRGTEAFF
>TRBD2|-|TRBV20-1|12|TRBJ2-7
TGCAGTGCTAGCGCGGGAGTGAGCGAGCAGTACTTC
CSASAGVSEQYF
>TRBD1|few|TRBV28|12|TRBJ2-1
TGTGCCACGGGGACAGGGGCAACAGAGCAGTTCTTC
CATGTGATEQFF
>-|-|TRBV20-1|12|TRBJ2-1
TGCAGTGCTAGCGCGGGTTTCAATGAGCAGTTCTTC
CSASAGFNEQFF
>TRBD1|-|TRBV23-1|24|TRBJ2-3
TGCGCCAGCAGTCAATTTAAAGAAAGGGGGACAGGGGTGTTTTTTAGGCTGCAGACAGATACGCAGTATTTT
CASSQFKERGTGVFFRLQTDTQYF
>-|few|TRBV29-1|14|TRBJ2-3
TGCAGCGTGGAAAGGGTTACCGGCACAGATACGCAGTATTTT
CSVERVTGTDTQYF
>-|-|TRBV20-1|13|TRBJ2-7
TGCAGTGCCACGACCCCGACAGGCAGAGCCCAGTACTTC
CSATTPTGRAQYF
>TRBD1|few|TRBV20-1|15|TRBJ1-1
TGCAGTGCTAGAGCGACAGGGGTAAGGTCGACTGAAGCTTTCTTT
CSARATGVRSTEAFF
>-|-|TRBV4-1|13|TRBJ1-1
TGCGCCAGCAGCCAAGATCAGAGTTCTGGAGCTTTCTTT
CASSQDQSSGAFF